Detailed here is one T cell receptor (beta chain). The data are from a study of blood T cell repertoires in COVID-19. In the authors' methods: Amplification of reference gene primers provided the estimated nucleated cell counts. TCRdb keeps only in-frame clones here, not all; method: immunoSEQ multiplex PCR. V, J and clone size are taken as reported in that table, and D and trimming were inferred from the DNA itself. The sample carries about 200,000 clones, roughly 88% recorded once. The CDR3 totals 15 residues. The germline CDR1 and CDR2 sequences are SGHNT and YYREEE (reference sequence). V was clipped by 2 bases and J by 0 bases, with 6 bases between them.

The source of this sequence is a man over 45 with COVID-19, enrolled during active disease. Sequencing used peripheral blood. The J gene is TRBJ1-6, the V gene TRBV5-4, with D hard to call. The CDR3 here is CASSFGSSYNSPLHF. In nucleotides, the CDR3 is TGTGCCAGCAGCTTCGGGAGCTCCTATAATTCACCCCTCCACTTT.